This TCR beta chain was recovered during a study of shared clonotypes between healthy human individuals. Study as a whole: Participating donors consisted of two women and a few men aged 18 to 49. CD4 naive and memory got three plates each, CD8 naive two, CD8 memory one. Study-wide results and caveats: Naive CD4 clonotypes overlapped across a few donors at roughly 5%.

V was clipped by 2 bases and J by 6 bases; unmatched bases: 12. The CDR3 totals 17 residues. Germline-derived CDR1 and CDR2 are LNHDA and SQIVND (reference sequence). A deep-level run was used for the assay. Sequencing was performed with immunoSEQ multiplex PCR; in TCRdb, only in-frame clones are kept and a portion is missing. The table has some 2.3 million clones, 93% seen once; the top ten hold 0.39%. On this clone: The antigen is unknown.

The receptor's source is a young man in good health. Some clones in this sample may be carry-over from other donors' samples. The rearrangement links TRBV19 to TRBJ1-5, with 8 bases lining up with TRBD1. The sequencing sample was made of naive CD4+ T cells from PBMCs. Noted subset: CD45RA+ positively selected. Here the CDR3 DNA reads TGTGCCAGTAGTATATACACGGGCCAGGGGGCGATTCAGCCCCAGCATTTT. Translation gives CASSIYTGQGAIQPQHF. Together with reference TRBV19 and TRBJ1-5, the CDR3 gives the full variable domain: DGGITQSPKYLFRKEGQNVTLSCEQNLNHDAMYWYRQDPGQGLRLIYYSQIVNDFQKGDIAEGYSVSREKKESFPLTVTSAQKNPTAFYLCASSIYTGQGAIQPQHFGDGTRLSIL.